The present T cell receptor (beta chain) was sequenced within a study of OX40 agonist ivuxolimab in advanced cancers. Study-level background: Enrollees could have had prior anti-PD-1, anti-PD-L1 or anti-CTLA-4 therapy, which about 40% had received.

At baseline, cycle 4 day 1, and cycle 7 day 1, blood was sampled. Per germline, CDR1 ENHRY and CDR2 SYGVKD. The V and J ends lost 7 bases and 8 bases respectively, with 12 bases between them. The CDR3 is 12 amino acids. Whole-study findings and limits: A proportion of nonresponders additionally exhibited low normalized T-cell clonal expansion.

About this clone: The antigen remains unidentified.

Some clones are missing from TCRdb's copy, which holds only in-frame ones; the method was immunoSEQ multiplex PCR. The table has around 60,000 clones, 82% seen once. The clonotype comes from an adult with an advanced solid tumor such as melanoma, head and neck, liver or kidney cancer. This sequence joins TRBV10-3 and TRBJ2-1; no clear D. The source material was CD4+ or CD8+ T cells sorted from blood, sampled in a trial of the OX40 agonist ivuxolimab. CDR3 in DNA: TGTGCCATCAATGGGCCTAAACATGAGCAGTTCTTC. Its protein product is CAINGPKHEQFF.